This is a list of T cell receptor beta chains from one sample in a study of OX40 agonist ivuxolimab in advanced cancers. Using immunoSEQ multiplex PCR, the repertoire was profiled, and TCRdb retains in-frame clones only, with some absent. The sample shows roughly 38,000 clones, around 80% of them seen only once. Specimen: CD4+ or CD8+ T cells sorted from blood, collected in a trial of the OX40 agonist ivuxolimab. The source is an adult with an advanced solid tumor such as melanoma, head and neck, liver or kidney cancer. CDR3s include the opening cysteine and the closing phenylalanine or tryptophan. The D gene is left open where the match is weak. A clone size is listed for some rows: how often the clone was seen (once, few, many), or a class if it is expanded.

v_gene: TRBV5-6; abundance: -; d_gene: -; j_gene: TRBJ2-1; CDR3nt: TGTGCCAGCAGCTTGGGTGTGGGCAGGGCCTACAATGAGCAGTTCTTC; CDR3aa: CASSLGVGRAYNEQFF
v_gene: TRBV6-5; abundance: -; d_gene: TRBD1; j_gene: TRBJ1-2; CDR3nt: TGTGCCAGCAGTTACCGGGACAGAAGTTATGGCTACACCTTC; CDR3aa: CASSYRDRSYGYTF
v_gene: TRBV7-8; abundance: -; d_gene: -; j_gene: TRBJ1-1; CDR3nt: TGTGCCAGCAGCTTAATAGGGGAGTACACTGAAGCTTTCTTT; CDR3aa: CASSLIGEYTEAFF
v_gene: TRBV30; abundance: -; d_gene: -; j_gene: TRBJ2-1; CDR3nt: TGTGCCTGGACCCGAGCAGTCAATGAGCAGTTCTTC; CDR3aa: CAWTRAVNEQFF
v_gene: TRBV29-1; abundance: few; d_gene: TRBD2; j_gene: TRBJ2-7; CDR3nt: TGCAGCGTAGGGAAGCTAGCGGGAGCTACCTACGAGCAGTACTTC; CDR3aa: CSVGKLAGATYEQYF
v_gene: TRBV23-1; abundance: -; d_gene: -; j_gene: TRBJ2-7; CDR3nt: TGCGCCAGCACTTACCGCGGACTTATCTACGAGCAGTACTTC; CDR3aa: CASTYRGLIYEQYF
v_gene: TRBV11-2; abundance: once; d_gene: TRBD1; j_gene: TRBJ1-1; CDR3nt: TGTGCCAGCAGCGCACGGACAGGGGGTAGAAATGATGAAGCTTTCTTT; CDR3aa: CASSARTGGRNDEAFF
v_gene: TRBV29-1; abundance: -; d_gene: -; j_gene: TRBJ1-2; CDR3nt: TGCAGCGTCCAAGGACGTTCGTCCTATGGCTACACCTTC; CDR3aa: CSVQGRSSYGYTF
v_gene: TRBV28; abundance: -; d_gene: -; j_gene: TRBJ1-2; CDR3nt: TGTGCCAGCAGTCTTTATGGCTACACCTTC; CDR3aa: CASSLYGYTF
v_gene: TRBV9; abundance: once; d_gene: -; j_gene: TRBJ2-2; CDR3nt: TGTGCCAGCAGCTCCCGGACAGAGTCGAACACCGGGGAGCTGTTTTTT; CDR3aa: CASSSRTESNTGELFF
v_gene: TRBV5-6; abundance: -; d_gene: -; j_gene: TRBJ2-3; CDR3nt: TGCGCCAGCAGCTCATCGGGCGGGATCACAGATACGCAGTATTTT; CDR3aa: CASSSSGGITDTQYF
v_gene: TRBV19; abundance: once; d_gene: TRBD1; j_gene: TRBJ1-4; CDR3nt: TGTGCCAGTAGTGCCCGACAGGGGGGAACTGAAAAACTGTTTTTT; CDR3aa: CASSARQGGTEKLFF
v_gene: TRBV29-1; abundance: few; d_gene: TRBD2; j_gene: TRBJ2-2; CDR3nt: TGCAGCGTTCATGTTTCGGGGGGCACCGGGGAGCTGTTTTTT; CDR3aa: CSVHVSGGTGELFF
v_gene: TRBV6-1; abundance: -; d_gene: TRBD1; j_gene: TRBJ2-2; CDR3nt: TGTGCCAGCAGTCTCACAGGGGGCCACACCGGGGAGCTGTTTTTT; CDR3aa: CASSLTGGHTGELFF
v_gene: TRBV15; abundance: few; d_gene: -; j_gene: TRBJ1-1; CDR3nt: TGTGCCACCAGCAGCGCCAAAGGGGGGCTGAACACTGAAGCTTTCTTT; CDR3aa: CATSSAKGGLNTEAFF
v_gene: TRBV7-6; abundance: -; d_gene: -; j_gene: TRBJ2-1; CDR3nt: TGTGCCAGCAGCTTAAACAATGAGCAGTTCTTC; CDR3aa: CASSLNNEQFF
v_gene: TRBV19; abundance: -; d_gene: -; j_gene: TRBJ2-2; CDR3nt: TGTGCCAGTAGTATAATGAGTAACACCGGGGAGCTGTTTTTT; CDR3aa: CASSIMSNTGELFF
v_gene: TRBV6-5; abundance: -; d_gene: -; j_gene: TRBJ2-7; CDR3nt: TGTGCCAGCAAGCACGTATACGAGCAGTACTTC; CDR3aa: CASKHVYEQYF
v_gene: TRBV2; abundance: -; d_gene: -; j_gene: TRBJ2-5; CDR3nt: TGTGCCAGCAGTGAAGGAAACGGGGTCCAAGAGACCCAGTACTTC; CDR3aa: CASSEGNGVQETQYF
v_gene: TRBV6-5; abundance: -; d_gene: -; j_gene: TRBJ1-4; CDR3nt: TGTGCCAGCAGTTACGACTCTTGGGGTGAAAAACTGTTTTTT; CDR3aa: CASSYDSWGEKLFF
v_gene: TRBV14; abundance: -; d_gene: -; j_gene: TRBJ2-2; CDR3nt: TGTGCCAGCAGCCGAGGCCGGACGGAGAACACCGGGGAGCTGTTTTTT; CDR3aa: CASSRGRTENTGELFF
v_gene: TRBV5-6; abundance: -; d_gene: -; j_gene: TRBJ2-5; CDR3nt: TGTGCCAGCAGCTCGGACGGAACCAAAGAGACCCAGTACTTC; CDR3aa: CASSSDGTKETQYF
v_gene: TRBV14; abundance: -; d_gene: -; j_gene: TRBJ2-3; CDR3nt: TGTGCCAACAGCCAAGATCCCGGGGCTGGGGGAGATACGCAGTATTTT; CDR3aa: CANSQDPGAGGDTQYF
v_gene: TRBV29-1; abundance: once; d_gene: TRBD1; j_gene: TRBJ2-1; CDR3nt: TGCAGCGTTGGGACAGGGAACAATGAGCAGTTCTTC; CDR3aa: CSVGTGNNEQFF
v_gene: TRBV30; abundance: few; d_gene: -; j_gene: TRBJ2-2; CDR3nt: TGTGCCTGGAAGGCCAGGGGACCCGGGGAGCTGTTTTTT; CDR3aa: CAWKARGPGELFF
v_gene: TRBV7-9; abundance: few; d_gene: -; j_gene: TRBJ2-3; CDR3nt: TGTGCCAGCAGACGGGGGCTTAGCACAGATACGCAGTATTTT; CDR3aa: CASRRGLSTDTQYF
v_gene: TRBV11-2; abundance: -; d_gene: -; j_gene: TRBJ2-2; CDR3nt: TGTGCCAGCAGCTCCCGGGACCTTTTCACCGGGGAGCTGTTTTTT; CDR3aa: CASSSRDLFTGELFF
v_gene: TRBV28; abundance: -; d_gene: -; j_gene: TRBJ1-3; CDR3nt: TGTGCCAGCAGTTTATCCGGACTGCAAAGCTCTGGAAACACCATATATTTT; CDR3aa: CASSLSGLQSSGNTIYF
v_gene: TRBV7-9; abundance: -; d_gene: -; j_gene: TRBJ1-1; CDR3nt: TGTGCCAGCAGCCTCATGAACACTGAAGCTTTCTTT; CDR3aa: CASSLMNTEAFF
v_gene: TRBV2; abundance: -; d_gene: -; j_gene: TRBJ2-3; CDR3nt: TGTGCCAGCAGTGAAGAAGATACGCAGTATTTT; CDR3aa: CASSEEDTQYF
v_gene: TRBV6-6; abundance: -; d_gene: TRBD1; j_gene: TRBJ1-1; CDR3nt: TGTGCCAGCAATGGAGGACAGGGGGCGCACACTGAAGCTTTCTTT; CDR3aa: CASNGGQGAHTEAFF
v_gene: TRBV27; abundance: -; d_gene: TRBD2; j_gene: TRBJ2-7; CDR3nt: TGTGCCAGCAGTTTAGGCGGGAGCTACGAGCAGTACTTC; CDR3aa: CASSLGGSYEQYF
v_gene: TRBV11-2; abundance: few; d_gene: TRBD1; j_gene: TRBJ1-6; CDR3nt: TGTGCCAGCAGCTTGGCGACAGGGTGGAATTCACCCCTCCACTTT; CDR3aa: CASSLATGWNSPLHF
v_gene: TRBV2; abundance: -; d_gene: -; j_gene: TRBJ1-4; CDR3nt: TGTGCCAGCAGTGGGGTGGGGACAACCGGAGGTGGAAAACTGTTTTTT; CDR3aa: CASSGVGTTGGGKLFF
v_gene: TRBV18; abundance: -; d_gene: -; j_gene: TRBJ2-2; CDR3nt: TGTGCCAGCTCAGGGGACCGATCCGGGGAGCTGTTTTTT; CDR3aa: CASSGDRSGELFF
v_gene: TRBV7-7; abundance: -; d_gene: -; j_gene: TRBJ2-5; CDR3nt: TGTGCTAGCAGCATCATGACAGGCCAAGAGACCCAGTACTTC; CDR3aa: CASSIMTGQETQYF
v_gene: TRBV6-6; abundance: -; d_gene: TRBD2; j_gene: TRBJ2-7; CDR3nt: TGTGCCAGCACCCAGGGACTAGCGGGACGCGAGCAGTACTTC; CDR3aa: CASTQGLAGREQYF